The rows below give T cell receptor beta chains drawn from one sample of a study of glioma-infiltrating T cells. TCRdb reprocessed the multiplex PCR reads via MiXCR and lists one record per CDR3 protein. Of around 390,000 distinct CDR3 sequences listed, 41% were seen once; the top ten hold around 11%. Sequenced material: glioma tissue, nonneoplastic brain tissue, or PBMCs (not recorded which). The receptors come from a human donor with low-grade glioma or glioblastoma, undergoing nonglioma brain surgery, or in good health (not recorded which). Each CDR3 is given with its conserved first and last residue. Each record gives: D gene, J gene, clone size, V gene, CDR3 DNA, CDR3 protein. The D gene is left open where the match is weak. Part of the rows lack a size; the others show once, few, many or a class for expanded clones.

d_call: NA; j_call: TRBJ2-7; clone_size: many; v_call: TRBV20-1; cdr3_nt: TGCAGTGCTCTTTGGGGGAGTGGTACCTACGAGCAGTACTTC; cdr3_aa: CSALWGSGTYEQYF
d_call: NA; j_call: TRBJ2-7; clone_size: NA; v_call: TRBV10-3; cdr3_nt: TGTGCCATCAGTGATGGGGCAGGCGGGTCACGGTACTTC; cdr3_aa: CAISDGAGGSRYF
d_call: NA; j_call: TRBJ1-1; clone_size: NA; v_call: TRBV7-3; cdr3_nt: TGTGCCAGCAGCTTAAGTCCTCAGGGATTGAATGAAGCTTTCTTT; cdr3_aa: CASSLSPQGLNEAFF
d_call: NA; j_call: TRBJ2-7; clone_size: NA; v_call: TRBV6-1; cdr3_nt: TGTGCCAGCAGTTGCTCTCTACTAGCAGCCTACGAGCAGTACTTC; cdr3_aa: CASSCSLLAAYEQYF
d_call: TRBD2; j_call: TRBJ2-7; clone_size: NA; v_call: TRBV4-2; cdr3_nt: TGTGCCAGCAGCCAAGATCGGGCTAGCGGGAGGAATGAGCAGTACTTC; cdr3_aa: CASSQDRASGRNEQYF
d_call: NA; j_call: TRBJ2-7; clone_size: few; v_call: TRBV7-2; cdr3_nt: TGTGCCAGCACCCAGAGGTCCGAGCAGTACTTC; cdr3_aa: CASTQRSEQYF
d_call: NA; j_call: TRBJ1-1; clone_size: NA; v_call: TRBV29-1; cdr3_nt: TGCAGCGTTTTGAAGTTGGCGGGCCTGAACACTGAAGCTTTCTTT; cdr3_aa: CSVLKLAGLNTEAFF
d_call: NA; j_call: TRBJ2-7; clone_size: few; v_call: TRBV27; cdr3_nt: TGTGCCAGCAGTTTAAGGGTCACAGCTAATTGGGAAGGGGTAGCTTCCTACGAGCAGTACTTC; cdr3_aa: CASSLRVTANWEGVASYEQYF
d_call: TRBD1; j_call: TRBJ2-1; clone_size: many; v_call: TRBV28; cdr3_nt: TGTGCCAGCAGTCCGGACAGGGTAAAGGGTGAGCAGTTCTTC; cdr3_aa: CASSPDRVKGEQFF
d_call: NA; j_call: TRBJ1-1; clone_size: NA; v_call: TRBV11-2; cdr3_nt: TGCGCCAGAGAAAACAAGAACACTGAAGCTTTCTTT; cdr3_aa: CARENKNTEAFF
d_call: TRBD1; j_call: TRBJ2-7; clone_size: NA; v_call: TRBV27; cdr3_nt: TGTGCCAGCAGTTACCGCCACTCCGGGACAGCCTACGAGCAGTACTTC; cdr3_aa: CASSYRHSGTAYEQYF
d_call: NA; j_call: TRBJ2-1; clone_size: NA; v_call: TRBV5-4; cdr3_nt: TGTGCCAGCAGCCGGGGTTACAATGAGCAGTTCTTC; cdr3_aa: CASSRGYNEQFF
d_call: NA; j_call: TRBJ2-1; clone_size: NA; v_call: TRBV5-5; cdr3_nt: TGTGCCAGCAGCTCAAAGGCCACCTACAATGAGCAGTTCTTC; cdr3_aa: CASSSKATYNEQFF
d_call: TRBD2; j_call: TRBJ2-1; clone_size: once; v_call: TRBV6-1; cdr3_nt: TGTGCCAGCACCCCGAACGGGGCTAGCGGGACCCATGAGCAGTTCTTC; cdr3_aa: CASTPNGASGTHEQFF
d_call: NA; j_call: TRBJ2-7; clone_size: few; v_call: TRBV7-6; cdr3_nt: TGTGCCAGCAGCCCTGGACTGTTGGCCTCCTACGAGCAGTACTTC; cdr3_aa: CASSPGLLASYEQYF
d_call: NA; j_call: TRBJ2-6; clone_size: NA; v_call: TRBV27; cdr3_nt: TGTGCCAGCATTTTCATAGGAACTAGCTCTGGGGCCAACGTCCTGACTTTC; cdr3_aa: CASIFIGTSSGANVLTF
d_call: TRBD1; j_call: TRBJ2-7; clone_size: NA; v_call: TRBV19; cdr3_nt: TGTGCCAGTAGTCTCCGGGACAGGGGGCCCTACGAGCAGTACTTC; cdr3_aa: CASSLRDRGPYEQYF
d_call: TRBD1; j_call: TRBJ1-1; clone_size: NA; v_call: TRBV7-2; cdr3_nt: TGTGCCAGCAGCCGGCGGACAGGGGGTACGACTGAAGCTTTCTTT; cdr3_aa: CASSRRTGGTTEAFF
d_call: NA; j_call: TRBJ2-3; clone_size: NA; v_call: TRBV20-1; cdr3_nt: TGCAGTGCTAGCATCACAGATACGCAGTATTTT; cdr3_aa: CSASITDTQYF
d_call: NA; j_call: TRBJ2-7; clone_size: few; v_call: TRBV6-1; cdr3_nt: TGTGCCAGCAGCCTACGCATTTGGAGCGAGCAGTACTTC; cdr3_aa: CASSLRIWSEQYF
d_call: TRBD2; j_call: TRBJ2-7; clone_size: NA; v_call: TRBV7-2; cdr3_nt: TGTGCCAGCAGCTCCCGGCGAGCGGGGCACTCCTACGAGCAGTACTTC; cdr3_aa: CASSSRRAGHSYEQYF
d_call: NA; j_call: TRBJ1-1; clone_size: many; v_call: TRBV27; cdr3_nt: TGTGCCAGCAGAGCCCTGAATAGTGCTGAAGCTTTCTTT; cdr3_aa: CASRALNSAEAFF
d_call: TRBD2; j_call: TRBJ2-5; clone_size: NA; v_call: TRBV6-1; cdr3_nt: TGTGCCAGCAGTTTATTCCCCGCTAGCGGTGAAAAGACCCAGTACTTC; cdr3_aa: CASSLFPASGEKTQYF
d_call: TRBD2; j_call: TRBJ2-5; clone_size: NA; v_call: TRBV2; cdr3_nt: TGTGCCAGCAGTGGACTAGCGGGGAACCAAGAGACCCAGTACTTC; cdr3_aa: CASSGLAGNQETQYF
d_call: NA; j_call: TRBJ2-3; clone_size: NA; v_call: TRBV20-1; cdr3_nt: TGCAGTGCTACGACTAATGAAGCCCCATTTAGCACAGATACGCAGTATTTT; cdr3_aa: CSATTNEAPFSTDTQYF
d_call: NA; j_call: TRBJ1-1; clone_size: NA; v_call: TRBV28; cdr3_nt: TGTGCCAGCAGTTTATGGGCCCAGGTAATGAACACTGAAGCTTTCTTT; cdr3_aa: CASSLWAQVMNTEAFF
d_call: TRBD2; j_call: TRBJ2-3; clone_size: many; v_call: TRBV27; cdr3_nt: TGTGCCAGCAGTTCAAAGCGGGAGGCTACAGATACGCAGTATTTT; cdr3_aa: CASSSKREATDTQYF